The clone carrying this TCR beta chain showed up many times. What it recognizes is unknown. The data are from a study of CD8 T cells in ankylosing spondylitis. Overall study results and limits: Disease-linked clones reportedly concentrated significantly in matched ankylosing spondylitis synovial fluid. A TCR beta motif of 7 to 9 highly homologous variants seemed to mark ankylosing spondylitis blood. Disease-linked clones bore a CD8+ phenotype and were relatively rare in peripheral blood. Past research had described some motif variants in reactive arthritis synovial fluid and blood.

V lost 0 bases, J lost 3 bases, and 5 bases stayed unmatched. The germline CDR1 and CDR2 sequences are LGHNA and YSLEER. CDR3 length equals 15 residues. In making TCR beta libraries, quantitative 5'-RACE with molecular barcodes was used. One entry per CDR3 protein, called by TCRdb with MiXCR from the 5' RACE reads. The table records about 220,000 distinct CDR3 sequences, 7.3% of them present only once. This chain links TRBV4-3 with TRBJ2-7, with TRBD1 matching 7 bases. This sequence was found in a male donor with ankylosing spondylitis. Source material: blood, either unsorted or a sorted T cell fraction (not recorded which). The CDR3 protein is CASSQDENRGYEQYF. The CDR3 coding sequence is TGCGCCAGCAGCCAAGATGAGAACAGGGGCTACGAGCAGTACTTC.